The rows below give T cell receptor beta chains drawn from one sample of a study of shared clonotypes between healthy human individuals. The method was immunoSEQ multiplex PCR; TCRdb's version includes in-frame clones alone and lacks a portion of them. Altogether 2 million to 2.5 million clones are present, approximately 95% being singletons, with the ten largest covering over 0.1%. The sample consisted of naive CD4+ T cells sorted from blood. The receptors originated from a man younger than 35 in good health. Both conserved end residues are part of each CDR3. Fields, in order: D gene, V gene, clone size, J gene, CDR3 protein, CDR3 DNA. The D gene is left open where the match is weak. The size field is filled for only some rows; it gives once, few, many or a size class.

-	TRBV7-9	few	TRBJ2-5	CASSARLQETQYF	TGTGCCAGCAGCGCCCGACTCCAAGAGACCCAGTACTTC
-	TRBV5-1	-	TRBJ2-4	CASSLEASGTGFKNIQYF	TGCGCCAGCAGCTTGGAGGCTTCCGGGACCGGATTCAAAAACATTCAGTACTTC
-	TRBV4-2	-	TRBJ2-3	CASTRGASEGTDTQYF	TGTGCCAGCACCCGAGGGGCTAGCGAAGGCACAGATACGCAGTATTTT
TRBD1	TRBV7-9	-	TRBJ1-4	CASSRRTGATNEKLFF	TGTGCCAGCAGCCGACGCACAGGGGCAACTAATGAAAAACTGTTTTTT
-	TRBV7-9	once	TRBJ2-1	CASSLRGSYNEQFF	TGTGCCAGCAGCTTAAGGGGCTCCTACAATGAGCAGTTCTTC
-	TRBV29-1	-	TRBJ2-1	CSTEAGTVYNEQFF	TGCAGCACCGAGGCCGGGACTGTTTACAATGAGCAGTTCTTC
-	TRBV28	-	TRBJ2-7	CASSLGDGNSYEQYF	TGTGCCAGCAGTTTGGGGGACGGGAACTCCTACGAGCAGTACTTC
-	TRBV2	-	TRBJ2-3	CASSVGPLGDTQYF	TGTGCCAGCAGTGTGGGCCCTCTGGGAGATACGCAGTATTTT
-	TRBV6-1	once	TRBJ1-2	CASSEADKYLGYTF	TGTGCCAGCAGTGAAGCGGACAAGTACTTAGGCTACACCTTC
TRBD1	TRBV2	-	TRBJ1-3	CASSEVGQGLLAGNTIYF	TGTGCCAGCAGTGAAGTCGGACAGGGTCTTTTAGCTGGAAACACCATATATTTT
TRBD1	TRBV2	-	TRBJ1-5	CASSDRTGAYQPQHF	TGTGCCAGCAGTGACAGGACAGGGGCCTATCAGCCCCAGCATTTT
-	TRBV7-9	once	TRBJ2-6	CATYSRGAAGANVLTF	TGTGCCACCTATAGTCGGGGGGCGGCAGGGGCCAACGTCCTGACTTTC
TRBD1	TRBV25-1	-	TRBJ1-2	CASSEPGQGSYGYTF	TGTGCCAGCAGTGAACCGGGACAGGGGAGTTATGGCTACACCTTC
-	TRBV2	-	TRBJ1-4	CASRQTGATNEKLFF	TGTGCCAGCAGGCAAACAGGTGCAACTAATGAAAAACTGTTTTTT
TRBD1	TRBV4-2	-	TRBJ2-7	CASSQEGTGGYEQYF	TGTGCCAGCAGCCAAGAAGGGACAGGGGGCTACGAGCAGTACTTC
-	TRBV6-1	-	TRBJ1-5	CASSTVGGGNQPQHF	TGTGCCAGCTCAACCGTAGGGGGTGGCAATCAGCCCCAGCATTTT
-	TRBV30	-	TRBJ1-6	CAWSLVDTRDNSPLHF	TGTGCCTGGAGTCTCGTAGATACGAGAGACAATTCACCCCTCCACTTT
TRBD1	TRBV5-1	-	TRBJ2-7	CASSWSSGGRMEQYF	TGCGCCAGCAGTTGGTCTTCAGGGGGCAGGATGGAGCAGTACTTC
-	TRBV4-2	few	TRBJ1-5	CASSRTGDGLEPQHF	TGTGCCAGCAGCCGAACGGGGGACGGCCTGGAGCCCCAGCATTTT
-	TRBV14	-	TRBJ2-5	CASSQDFQSGTQYF	TGTGCCAGCAGCCAAGATTTCCAGTCGGGGACCCAGTACTTC
TRBD2	TRBV5-1	-	TRBJ2-2	CASSTLAGVAGELFF	TGCGCCAGCAGCACCCTAGCGGGTGTGGCCGGGGAGCTGTTTTTT
TRBD2	TRBV2	once	TRBJ2-2	CASGKTSANTGELFF	TGTGCCAGCGGCAAGACTAGCGCGAACACCGGGGAGCTGTTTTTT
-	TRBV5-1	-	TRBJ2-2	CASSLGAGMKVF	TGCGCCAGCAGCTTGGGAGCAGGGATGAAGGTTTTT
-	TRBV18	-	TRBJ1-2	CASSPLQGPNYGYTF	TGTGCCAGCTCCCCATTACAGGGCCCAAACTATGGCTACACCTTC
-	TRBV19	-	TRBJ2-5	CASGSPGIPQETQYF	TGTGCCAGTGGGTCCCCCGGGATACCGCAAGAGACCCAGTACTTC
TRBD1	TRBV18	-	TRBJ1-1	CASSQDRVGGTSTEAFF	TGTGCCAGCTCACAAGACAGGGTCGGGGGCACAAGCACTGAAGCTTTCTTT
-	TRBV30	-	TRBJ1-3	CAWSHPRGSSGNTIYF	TGTGCCTGGAGCCACCCCCGCGGGAGCTCTGGAAACACCATATATTTT
-	TRBV6-1	-	TRBJ1-1	CASSLGWTEAFF	TGTGCCAGCTCGCTGGGATGGACTGAAGCTTTCTTT
-	TRBV6-5	-	TRBJ1-6	CASSQRERTNSPLHF	TGTGCCAGCAGTCAAAGGGAGAGGACGAATTCACCCCTCCACTTT
TRBD2	TRBV27	-	TRBJ2-3	CASASGGSDTQYF	TGTGCCAGCGCTAGCGGGGGGTCAGATACGCAGTATTTT
-	TRBV30	-	TRBJ1-2	CAWSPERGLYGYTF	TGTGCCTGGAGTCCCGAGAGGGGCCTCTATGGCTACACCTTC
-	TRBV2	-	TRBJ2-1	CASSRIGDNEQFF	TGTGCCAGCAGTCGGATCGGTGACAATGAGCAGTTCTTC
-	TRBV10-2	-	TRBJ1-1	CASRSQTNTEAFF	TGCGCCAGCAGAAGTCAGACGAACACTGAAGCTTTCTTT
TRBD2	TRBV7-9	-	TRBJ2-1	CASSLSGRTSYNEQFF	TGTGCCAGCAGCTTAAGCGGGAGGACGAGTTACAATGAGCAGTTCTTC
-	TRBV7-2	-	TRBJ1-1	CASSPTGGTEAFF	TGTGCCAGCAGCCCCACAGGCGGCACTGAAGCTTTCTTT
-	TRBV5-4	-	TRBJ2-2	CASSPGTNTGELFF	TGTGCCAGCAGTCCGGGGACGAACACCGGGGAGCTGTTTTTT
-	TRBV18	-	TRBJ2-5	CASSPIPLSQETQYF	TGTGCCAGCTCACCCATCCCACTTTCCCAAGAGACCCAGTACTTC
TRBD1	TRBV5-8	-	TRBJ1-5	CASSSKRSGGSQPQHF	TGTGCCAGCAGCTCTAAGCGGTCAGGGGGCAGTCAGCCCCAGCATTTT
-	TRBV7-2	-	TRBJ1-2	CASSRSTGYTF	TGTGCCAGCAGCAGGAGTACTGGCTACACCTTC
-	TRBV29-1	-	TRBJ1-2	CSVGEYYGYTF	TGCAGCGTTGGAGAGTACTATGGCTACACCTTC
-	TRBV30	-	TRBJ2-3	CAWSAGGADTQYF	TGTGCCTGGAGCGCCGGGGGAGCAGATACGCAGTATTTT
TRBD1	TRBV7-9	-	TRBJ2-1	CASRLRGNEQFF	TGTGCCAGCAGACTCAGGGGGAATGAGCAGTTCTTC
-	TRBV21-1	-	TRBJ1-1	CASSKGATNMNTEAFF	TGTGCCAGCAGCAAAGGCGCAACAAACATGAACACTGAAGCTTTCTTT